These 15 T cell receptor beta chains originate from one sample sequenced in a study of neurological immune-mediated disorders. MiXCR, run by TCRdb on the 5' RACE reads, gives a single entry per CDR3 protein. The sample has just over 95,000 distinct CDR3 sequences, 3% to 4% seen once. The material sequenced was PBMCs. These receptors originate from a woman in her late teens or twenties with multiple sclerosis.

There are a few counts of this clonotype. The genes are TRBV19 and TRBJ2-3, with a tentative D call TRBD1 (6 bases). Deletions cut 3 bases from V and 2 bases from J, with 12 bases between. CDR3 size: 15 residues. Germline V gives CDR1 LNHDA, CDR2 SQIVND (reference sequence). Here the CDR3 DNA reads TGTGCCAGTAGTATTACGGCAGGGGACACAGATACGCAGTATTTT. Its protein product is CASSITAGDTDTQYF.

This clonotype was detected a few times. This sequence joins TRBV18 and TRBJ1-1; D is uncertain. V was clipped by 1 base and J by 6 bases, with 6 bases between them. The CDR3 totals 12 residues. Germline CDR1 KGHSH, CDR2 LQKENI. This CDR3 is CASSPQRAEAFF. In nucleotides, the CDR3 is TGTGCCAGCTCACCACAGCGGGCTGAAGCTTTCTTT. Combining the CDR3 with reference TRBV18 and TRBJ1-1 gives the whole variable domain NAGVMQNPRHLVRRRGQEARLRCSPMKGHSHVYWYRQLPEEGLKFMVYLQKENIIDESGMPKERFSAEFPKEGPSILRIQQVVRGDSAAYFCASSPQRAEAFFGQGTRLTVV.

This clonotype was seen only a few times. For the CDR3, the DNA is TGTGCCAGCAGCACCAGACAGGGACATCAGCCCCAGCATTTT. This codes for CASSTRQGHQPQHF. The J gene is TRBJ1-5, the V gene TRBV6-5; TRBD1 agrees at 7 bases. V dropped 6 bases and J dropped 5; count of bases not matched to a gene: 7. This CDR3 has 14 residues. Germline assignment: CDR1 MNHEY and CDR2 SVGAGI.

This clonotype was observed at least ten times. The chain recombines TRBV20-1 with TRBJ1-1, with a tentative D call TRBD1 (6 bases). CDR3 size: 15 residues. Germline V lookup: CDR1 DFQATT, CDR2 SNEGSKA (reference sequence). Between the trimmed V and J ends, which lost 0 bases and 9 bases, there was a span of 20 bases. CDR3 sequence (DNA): TGCAGTGCTAGAGAAATAGTGCGGCCCCAGGGGAAAGCTTTCTTT. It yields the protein CSAREIVRPQGKAFF.

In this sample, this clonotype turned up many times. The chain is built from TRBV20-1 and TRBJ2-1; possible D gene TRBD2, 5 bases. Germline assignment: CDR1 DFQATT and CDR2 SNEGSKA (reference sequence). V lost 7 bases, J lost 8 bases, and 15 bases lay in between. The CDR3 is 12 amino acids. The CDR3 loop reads CSVRGRVYEQFF. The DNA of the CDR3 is TGCAGTGTACGGGGAAGGGTCTATGAGCAGTTCTTC.

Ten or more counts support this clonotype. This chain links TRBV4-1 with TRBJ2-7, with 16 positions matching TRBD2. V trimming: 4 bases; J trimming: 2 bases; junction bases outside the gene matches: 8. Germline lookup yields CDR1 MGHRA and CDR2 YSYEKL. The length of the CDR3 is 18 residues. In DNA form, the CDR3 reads TGCGCCAGCAGCCCTCCAGGGACTAGCGGGGGGGCGACCTACGAGCAGTACTTC. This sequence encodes CASSPPGTSGGATYEQYF.

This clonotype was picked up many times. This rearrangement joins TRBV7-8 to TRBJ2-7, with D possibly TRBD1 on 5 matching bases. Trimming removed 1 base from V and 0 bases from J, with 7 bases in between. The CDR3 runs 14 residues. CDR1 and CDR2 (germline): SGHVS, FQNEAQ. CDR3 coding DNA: TGTGCCAGCAGCTTAGTCAGGGACTCCTACGAGCAGTACTTC. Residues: CASSLVRDSYEQYF.

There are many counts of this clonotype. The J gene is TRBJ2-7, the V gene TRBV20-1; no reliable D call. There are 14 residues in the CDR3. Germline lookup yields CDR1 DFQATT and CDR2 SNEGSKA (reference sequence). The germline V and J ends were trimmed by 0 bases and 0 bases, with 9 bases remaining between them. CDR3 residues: CSARDTRVSYEQYF. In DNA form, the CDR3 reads TGCAGTGCTAGAGATACTCGGGTCTCCTACGAGCAGTACTTC.

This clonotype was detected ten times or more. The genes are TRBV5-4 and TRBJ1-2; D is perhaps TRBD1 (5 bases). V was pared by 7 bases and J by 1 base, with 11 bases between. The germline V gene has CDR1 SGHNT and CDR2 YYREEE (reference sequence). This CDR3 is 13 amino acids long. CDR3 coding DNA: TGTGCCAGCTGGGACCGAGTTAACTATGGCTACACCTTC. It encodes CASWDRVNYGYTF.

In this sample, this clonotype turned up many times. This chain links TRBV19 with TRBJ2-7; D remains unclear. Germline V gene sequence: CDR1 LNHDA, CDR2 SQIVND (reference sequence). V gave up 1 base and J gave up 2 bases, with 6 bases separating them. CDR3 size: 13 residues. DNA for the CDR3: TGTGCCAGTAGTATAGCCCCGACCTACGAGCAGTACTTC. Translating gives CASSIAPTYEQYF.

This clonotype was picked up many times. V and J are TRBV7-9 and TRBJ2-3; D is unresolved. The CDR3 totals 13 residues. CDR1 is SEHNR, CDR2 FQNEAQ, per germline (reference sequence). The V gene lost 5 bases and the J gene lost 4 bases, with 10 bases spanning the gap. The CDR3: CASSHPRSDTQYF. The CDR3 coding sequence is TGTGCCAGCAGCCACCCTAGGTCAGATACGCAGTATTTT. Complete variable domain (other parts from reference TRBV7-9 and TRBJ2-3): DTGVSQNPRHKITKRGQNVTFRCDPISEHNRLYWYRQTLGQGPEFLTYFQNEAQLEKSRLLSDRFSAERPKGSFSTLEIQRTEQGDSAMYLCASSHPRSDTQYFGPGTRLTVL.

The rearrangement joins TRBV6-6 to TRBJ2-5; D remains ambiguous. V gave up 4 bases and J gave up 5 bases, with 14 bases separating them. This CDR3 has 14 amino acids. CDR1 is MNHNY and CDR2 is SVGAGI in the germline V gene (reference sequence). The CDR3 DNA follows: TGTGCCAGCAGTTCACCTTTGGCCGTCGAGACCCAGTACTTC. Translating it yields CASSSPLAVETQYF.

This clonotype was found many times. This CDR3 is CSGGRDAFF. The DNA for the CDR3 is TGCAGTGGGGGCAGGGACGCTTTCTTT. The rearrangement joins TRBV20-1 to TRBJ1-1; the D gene is possibly TRBD1 (5 bases). Looked up from germline, CDR1 is DFQATT and CDR2 is SNEGSKA (reference sequence). With 7 bases removed from V and 11 bases from J, the gap between germline ends came to 11 bases. This CDR3 is 9 amino acids long.

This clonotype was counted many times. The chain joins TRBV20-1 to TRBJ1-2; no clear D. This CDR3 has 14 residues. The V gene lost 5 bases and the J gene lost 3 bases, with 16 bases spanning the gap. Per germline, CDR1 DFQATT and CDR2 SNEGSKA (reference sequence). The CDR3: CSASGDGVDYGYTF. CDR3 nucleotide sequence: TGCAGTGCTTCCGGTGATGGAGTCGACTATGGCTACACCTTC.

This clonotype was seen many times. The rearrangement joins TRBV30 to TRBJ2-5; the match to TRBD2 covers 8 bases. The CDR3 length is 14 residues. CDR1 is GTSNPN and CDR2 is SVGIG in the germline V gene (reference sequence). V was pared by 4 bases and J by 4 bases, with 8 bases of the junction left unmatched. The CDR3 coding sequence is TGTGCCTGGAAGGTCGCGGGAGGCTCAGAGACCCAGTACTTC. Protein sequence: CAWKVAGGSETQYF.